The TCR beta chain under discussion was sequenced for a study of CD8+ T cells in alopecia areata (dated by TCRdb to 2017 to 2018). About the investigation overall: The treated patients, all with moderate-to-severe alopecia areata, were enrolled in an open-label pilot trial of oral tofacitinib given at 5 to 10 mg twice daily. Patients stayed on tofacitinib for 6 to 18 months and then had 6 months of follow-up off drug so that delayed response and recurrence could be assessed. The SALT score, which quantifies the percentage of affected scalp surface area, was used to measure disease severity in treated patients. In both human patients and the C3H/HeJ mouse model, the study applied high-throughput TCRbeta sequencing to look at T cell clonal expansion in alopecia areata. Human TCRbeta sequencing covered scalp tissue and sorted CD4+ and CD8+ peripheral blood T cells from patchy and totalis/universalis alopecia areata patients and healthy controls. Patients on tofacitinib were biopsied at baseline and after 4 and 24 weeks of treatment, and several of the patients also had a later scalp biopsy. Clonality in the scalp was compared among normal scalp (n=4), patchy alopecia areata scalp (n=8), and alopecia totalis/universalis scalp (n=8). RNA came from the PAXgene miRNA kit for fixed scalp, the miRNeasy kit for PBMCs, and the RNeasy kit for mouse skin. TCRbeta CDR3 regions were amplified by immunoSEQ multiplex PCR with 35 Vbeta forward and 13 Jbeta reverse primers. General findings and caveats noted by the study authors: TCR sequences shared between patients were less clear than in mice, possibly partly because of HLA diversity in the patient population. Because the treated cohort was small and included a single nonresponder, larger studies are needed to assess links between baseline CD8+ expansion and response. Unlike mouse skin, where gammadelta T cells dominate, normal human skin contains resident alphabeta T cells that get sequenced too, which complicates analysis of the scalp TCR repertoire. Tofacitinib significantly decreased scalp clonality and the number of expanded CD8+ clones among the top 100 scalp clones. During tofacitinib treatment, many expanded lesional clones stuck around in both scalp and blood, and this persistence may partly explain why relapse happens after treatment is stopped. Higher clonality and more expanded CD8+ clones were observed in lesional scalp than in normal scalp, particularly in alopecia totalis/universalis, a finding suggestive of antigenic drive.

Comments on this clone: The clone's antigen remains unknown. No much larger clone exists at a distance of one base, and base qualities are not known.

This specimen's time point label, interpreted: about four weeks on oral tofacitinib. This specimen's treatment or condition label, per the study, means: oral pan-JAK inhibitor, 5-10 mg twice daily. Peripheral blood and lesional scalp punch biopsies were obtained from patients with alopecia areata. PBMCs were separated by density centrifugation and stained for CD3, CD4 and CD8, after which CD4+ and CD8+ T cells were sorted on a FACSAria. Per the germline V gene, SNHLY is the CDR1 and FYNNEI is the CDR2. Spanning cysteine to phenylalanine, the CDR3 consists of 13 amino acids. The sequence is cut down to CDR3 DNA, 39 bases in frame from base 1. V is shortened by 2 bases, J by 4 bases, and the region joining them spans 8 bases. The library was obtained by the immunoSEQ multiplex PCR assay. To provide template for TCR sequencing, every sample had RNA extracted and reverse transcribed into cDNA. SuperScript III was used to make first-strand cDNA, primed with a 2:1 mix of oligo-dT and random hexamers. A synthetic immune receptor repertoire was used to assess amplification bias, and residual bias was removed computationally. The paper's processing steps were these. Raw reads were preprocessed to remove errors, and CDR3 was defined by IMGT conventions from the conserved cysteine to phenylalanine. To get clonality, Shannon entropy was normalized by log2 of the number of productive unique TCRs and the result was subtracted from 1. Whether scalp clones were CD4 or CD8 was inferred by matching scalp TCRbeta sequences against CD4 and CD8 repertoires sorted from blood. Imported from immuneACCESS, the table was reduced by TCRdb to in-frame sequences with V and J called. These copies leave out some clones; in studies compared against another copy, an unresolved V gene accounts for under half, and the cause of the remainder is not known. The V and J calls and clone size are taken from that table; D and trimming were inferred from the DNA. The sample records some 220,000 clones, more than 45% of which are singletons. The ten largest clones add up to around 1.4% of the sample.

The source is a human donor with alopecia areata. In this chain, TRBV2 is recombined with TRBJ1-2; no D segment can be confidently identified. Here the sequenced sample was CD4+ T cells sorted from blood, taken at week 4, from a patient treated with tofacitinib. The DNA reads as follows: TGTGCCAGCAGTGAAAACTCAGCCTATGGCTACACCTTC. It specifies CASSENSAYGYTF. Full variable domain (CDR3 extended with the reference TRBV2 and TRBJ1-2 proteins): EPEVTQTPSHQVTQMGQEVILRCVPISNHLYFYWYRQILGQKVEFLVSFYNNEISEKSEIFDDQFSVERPDGSNFTLKIRSTKLEDSAMYFCASSENSAYGYTFGSGTRLTVV.